These 27 T cell receptor beta chains were all obtained from the same sample, sequenced in a study of T cells after yellow fever vaccination. TCRdb independently ran MiXCR on the 5' RACE reads; one entry per CDR3 protein. The sample yields some 400,000 distinct CDR3 sequences, roughly a sixth seen once. Sample: PBMCs, taken before the yellow fever booster vaccination. Receptors originate from a man aged 18 to 29 who received the YFV17D yellow fever vaccine.

This clonotype was counted between two and nine times. The chain is built from TRBV20-1 and TRBJ2-7, with D hard to call. This CDR3 is 14 amino acids long. The V end was cut by 1 base, the J end by 0 bases, with 10 bases between. The germline gives CDR1 DFQATT, CDR2 SNEGSKA (reference sequence). DNA of the CDR3: TGCAGTGCTAGAGGGCAGGTGAGCTCCTACGAGCAGTACTTC. It codes for CSARGQVSSYEQYF.

This clonotype has a handful of counts. The V call is TRBV7-3, the J call TRBJ1-1; TRBD1 is a possible D gene (5 bases). Trimming took 2 bases from V and 5 from J, leaving 18 bases between them. CDR1 and CDR2 from the germline V gene are SGHTA and FQGTGA. This CDR3 region has 16 residues. CDR3 in DNA: TGTGCCAGCAGCTTATATTCTAGGGGAGGGGAAACTGAAGCTTTCTTT. This gives the protein CASSLYSRGGETEAFF.

The genes are TRBV9 and TRBJ2-1; 9 bases map to TRBD2. The CDR3 has 15 amino acids. Trimming at V came to 5 bases and at J to 3 bases, leaving 6 bases not matched to a gene. CDR1 is SGDLS and CDR2 is YYNGEE in the germline V gene. CDR3 protein: CASSSGGVGYNEQFF. For the CDR3, the DNA is TGTGCCAGCAGTAGCGGGGGTGTGGGCTACAATGAGCAGTTCTTC.

The gene calls are TRBV12-3 or TRBV12-4 and TRBJ1-2, with D tentatively TRBD1 (5 bases). V was pared by 6 bases and J by 5 bases, with 10 bases between. There are 12 residues in the CDR3. DNA for the CDR3: TGTGCCAGCAGGCAGGGATGGTATGGCTACACCTTC. Protein: CASRQGWYGYTF.

This clonotype was detected only a few times. This chain connects TRBV24-1 to TRBJ1-5; TRBD1 agrees at 8 bases. The germline gives CDR1 KGHDR, CDR2 SFDVKD. V was pared by 3 bases and J by 3 bases, with 6 bases of the junction left unmatched. This CDR3 is 16 amino acids long. CDR3 residues: CATSDPGQGVNQPQHF. The CDR3 DNA follows: TGTGCCACCAGTGATCCCGGACAGGGCGTCAATCAGCCCCAGCATTTT.

This chain connects TRBV5-1 to TRBJ2-4, with TRBD1 as a possible D gene (6 bases). Trimming took 4 bases from V and 0 from J, leaving 11 bases between them. CDR1 is SGHRS and CDR2 is YFSETQ in the germline V gene. The length of the CDR3 is 15 residues. Here the CDR3 reads CASSEGQLAKNIQYF. The CDR3 DNA follows: TGCGCCAGCAGCGAGGGACAACTAGCCAAAAACATTCAGTACTTC.

This chain uses TRBV5-6 with TRBJ2-3, with D perhaps TRBD2 (5 bases). The CDR3 consists of 15 residues. Germline values: CDR1 SGHDT, CDR2 YYEEEE. With 0 bases removed from V and 5 bases from J, the gap between germline ends came to 13 bases. The CDR3 sequence is CASSLVPRVGDTQYF. The CDR3 region has the DNA TGTGCCAGCAGCTTGGTCCCGAGGGTGGGAGATACGCAGTATTTT.

This clonotype showed up many times. V usage is TRBV12-3 or TRBV12-4 and J usage is TRBJ1-1, with 9 bases matching TRBD1. The ends lost 6 bases at V and 5 bases at J; junction bases unmatched: 4. The CDR3 spans 13 residues. CDR3 bases: TGTGCCAGCAGCCCGGGACAGGGTACTGAAGCTTTCTTT. Translated, it gives CASSPGQGTEAFF.

The V gene is TRBV19, the J gene TRBJ1-1; 7 nucleotides match TRBD1. Germline V gene lookup returns CDR1 LNHDA and CDR2 SQIVND (reference sequence). The CDR3 totals 13 residues. After removal of 6 bases from V and 5 bases from J, the junction contained 6 bases not matched to a gene. The CDR3 is CASSPETGTEAFF. The CDR3 DNA sequence: TGTGCCAGTAGCCCCGAGACAGGGACTGAAGCTTTCTTT.

The CDR3 spells CASSQVLDGLAGTGELFF. The CDR3 DNA reads TGTGCCAGCAGCCAAGTCTTAGACGGGCTAGCGGGTACCGGGGAGCTGTTTTTT. The chain has TRBV4-2 and TRBJ2-2, with 8 bases matching TRBD2. With V trimmed by 1 base and J by 5 bases, 12 bases remained unmatched. Germline V lookup: CDR1 LGHNA, CDR2 YNFKEQ. CDR3 size: 18 residues.

This chain uses TRBV10-3 with TRBJ1-2; D is unclear. CDR1 and CDR2 (germline): ENHRY, SYGVKD. The CDR3 runs to 12 residues. V lost 3 bases and J 6 bases, leaving 8 bases between the germline ends. CDR3 in DNA: TGTGCCATCAGTGACCTGGGCAATGGCTACACCTTC. As protein: CAISDLGNGYTF.

This clonotype was counted a few times. The chain combines TRBV20-1 with TRBJ2-7, with D maybe TRBD2 (6 bases). Germline values: CDR1 DFQATT, CDR2 SNEGSKA (reference sequence). The CDR3 is 12 amino acids. The V end was cut by 7 bases, the J end by 0 bases, with 10 bases between. CDR3 residues: CSGRESSYEQYV. The CDR3 coding sequence is TGCAGTGGACGGGAGAGCTCCTACGAGCAGTACGTC.

This chain links TRBV6-1 with TRBJ1-5; 9 positions agree with TRBD1. J lost 7 bases, V lost 2 bases, and 12 bases had no gene match. CDR3 length: 17 residues. From germline, CDR1 is MNHNS and CDR2 SASEGT. CDR3 DNA sequence: TGTGCCAGCAGTGAAAGGGATTTGGGACAGGGTTTGCAGCCCCAGCATTTT. This codes for CASSERDLGQGLQPQHF.

This clonotype was recorded many times. V usage is TRBV11-1 and J usage is TRBJ2-7; D is possibly TRBD2 (6 bases). Per the germline V gene, CDR1 is SGHAT and CDR2 is FQDESV (reference sequence). The CDR3 sequence is 13 residues long. With 8 bases removed from V and 3 bases from J, the gap between germline ends came to 14 bases. The CDR3 is CASGSGTYYEQYV. DNA of the CDR3: TGTGCCAGCGGATCCGGGACTTACTACGAGCAGTACGTC.

The gene calls are TRBV20-1 and TRBJ2-3, with D perhaps TRBD1 or TRBD2 (6 bases each). V was trimmed by 3 bases and J by 3 bases, leaving 25 bases between them. This CDR3 region has 18 residues. Germline CDR1 and CDR2: DFQATT and SNEGSKA (reference sequence). In nucleotides, the CDR3 is TGCAGTGCTAGGTTACCCGGGTCGGGGGCATGGGTGACAGATACGCAGTATTTT. Translated: CSARLPGSGAWVTDTQYF.

CDR3 amino acids: CASSQGRGWDEKLFF. Here the CDR3 DNA reads TGTGCCAGCAGCCAAGGCAGGGGATGGGATGAAAAACTGTTTTTT. The chain combines TRBV3-1 with TRBJ1-4; perhaps TRBD1 as D (6 bases). Trimming shortened V by 1 base and J by 6 bases, and 12 bases separated the two germline ends. This CDR3 has 15 amino acids. CDR1 and CDR2 from the germline V gene are LGHDT and YNNKEL (reference sequence).

This clonotype was counted a few times. This CDR3 reads CASSSGQGPYNEQFF. CDR3 coding DNA: TGTGCCAGCAGTTCTGGGCAGGGACCTTACAATGAGCAGTTCTTC. This chain uses TRBV27 with TRBJ2-1; D possibly matches TRBD1 or TRBD2 (5 bases each). This CDR3 has 15 residues. With 4 bases removed from V and 4 bases from J, the gap between germline ends came to 14 bases. Germline lookup yields CDR1 MNHEY and CDR2 SMNVEV (reference sequence).

This sequence joins TRBV15 and TRBJ1-2; 7 bases are shared with TRBD1. This CDR3 is built from 14 residues. The germline V gene has CDR1 LNHNV and CDR2 YYDKDF (reference sequence). The junction had 6 bases not matched to a gene; V was cut back by 3 bases and J by 5 bases. CDR3 residues: CATSSLGGSYGYTF. As DNA, the CDR3 is TGTGCCACCAGCAGCCTAGGGGGCTCGTATGGCTACACCTTC. The full variable domain, in which reference TRBV15 and TRBJ1-2 provide the parts outside the CDR3, is DAMVIQNPRYQVTQFGKPVTLSCSQTLNHNVMYWYQQKSSQAPKLLFHYYDKDFNNEADTPDNFQSRRPNTSFCFLDIRSPGLGDTAMYLCATSSLGGSYGYTFGSGTRLTVV.

This clonotype was observed a handful of times. This sequence joins TRBV7-3 and TRBJ2-3, with D tentatively TRBD2 (7 bases). Per the germline V gene, CDR1 is SGHTA and CDR2 is FQGTGA. Trimming removed 3 bases from V and 2 bases from J, with 12 bases in between. The CDR3 is made up of 15 amino acids. CDR3 residues: CASSFSGGLTDTQYF. The CDR3 DNA reads TGTGCCAGCAGCTTTTCCGGGGGGCTCACAGATACGCAGTATTTT.

In this sample, this clonotype turned up a few times. This rearrangement joins TRBV7-9 to TRBJ2-5; D is undetermined. Germline V gene lookup returns CDR1 SEHNR and CDR2 FQNEAQ (reference sequence). The CDR3 runs to 12 residues. Trimming shortened V by 2 bases and J by 5 bases, and 6 bases separated the two germline ends. The CDR3 loop is CASSLQFETQYF. DNA for the CDR3: TGTGCCAGCAGCTTACAGTTTGAGACCCAGTACTTC.

This sequence joins TRBV7-2 and TRBJ1-2, with 7 nucleotides matching TRBD1. CDR1 and CDR2 (germline): SGHTA, FQGNSA. V shed 5 bases and J 3 bases; nucleotides not matched to a gene: 9. The CDR3 spans 15 residues. CDR3: CASSPRQGYYYGYTF. The CDR3 bases are TGTGCCAGCAGCCCACGACAGGGCTATTACTATGGCTACACCTTC.

There are a few counts of this clonotype. The genes are TRBV20-1 and TRBJ2-7, with TRBD1 matching 10 bases. Germline CDR1 and CDR2: DFQATT and SNEGSKA (reference sequence). The V segment lost 6 bases and the J segment 4 bases; nucleotides outside the gene matches: 3. The CDR3 runs 12 residues. CDR3 protein: CSALGQGYEQYV. The CDR3 nucleotides are TGCAGTGCCCTGGGACAGGGGTACGAGCAGTACGTC.

In its sample, this clonotype was seen a few times. V gene TRBV29-1 combines with J gene TRBJ1-5, with 11 bases lining up with TRBD1. This CDR3 has 13 residues. With V trimmed by 4 bases and J by 7 bases, 3 bases remained unmatched. Germline CDR1 reads SQVTM; CDR2 reads ANQGSEA. The DNA for the CDR3 is TGCAGCGTTGGGACAGGGGGCTTGCAGCCCCAGCATTTT. This encodes CSVGTGGLQPQHF.

This clonotype was found once. The V call is TRBV21-1, the J call TRBJ2-3; the table's D call TRBD2 went unverified against the DNA. TRBV21-1 is recorded as a pseudogene. CDR3 length equals 19 residues. CDR3 in DNA: TGTGCCAGCAGCAAACCCCGGTCCCTAGCGGGGGAATACACAGATACGCAGTATTTT. It specifies CASSKPRSLAGEYTDTQYF.

This clonotype was detected only a few times. The chain links TRBV24-1 to TRBJ2-1, with D possibly matching TRBD2 (5 bases). This CDR3 region has 15 residues. CDR1 and CDR2 from the germline V gene are KGHDR and SFDVKD. The V end lost 0 bases, the J end lost 8 bases, and 13 bases lay between the germline ends. The CDR3 protein is CATSDLHGVRDEQFF. CDR3 bases: TGTGCCACCAGTGATTTGCACGGGGTTAGGGATGAGCAGTTCTTC.

This clonotype was picked up a small number of times. The chain employs TRBV6-5 and TRBJ2-3, with 12 bases that match TRBD2. J was trimmed by 0 bases and V by 0 bases; bases with no gene match: 4. CDR1 is MNHEY, CDR2 SVGAGI, per germline. This CDR3 region has 18 residues. CDR3 sequence reads: CASSYSASGGASTDTQYF. CDR3 sequence (DNA): TGTGCCAGCAGTTACTCGGCTAGCGGGGGGGCTAGCACAGATACGCAGTATTTT.

The genes are TRBV4-1 and TRBJ2-4, with 8 bases that match TRBD1. There are 19 residues in the CDR3. Germline V gene sequence: CDR1 MGHRA, CDR2 YSYEKL. J was trimmed by 2 bases and V by 3 bases; bases with no gene match: 15. CDR3 coding DNA: TGCGCCAGCAGCCAGCGGGACAGGAGCGATGTATGGACCAAAAACATTCAGTACTTC. Its translation: CASSQRDRSDVWTKNIQYF.